The source of this T cell receptor beta chain is a study of T cells in Graves' hyperthyroidism and ophthalmopathy. The CDR3 runs to 13 residues. V lost 7 bases and J lost 3, with 13 bases in between. Germline V gene data show CDR1 as SQVTM and CDR2 as ANQGSEA. In its sample, this clonotype was seen many times. Antigen unknown. There were TCR beta CDR3 regions amplified from RNA transcripts. HTBI primers drove first-round RT-PCR of the TCR CDR3. MiXCR was run by TCRdb on the multiplex PCR reads, yielding one entry per CDR3 protein. The sample gives roughly 580,000 distinct CDR3 sequences, approximately 15% of which show up once; more than 4.5% is in the top ten. General study findings and limits: Researchers found most expanded thyroid clonotypes above 0.001 in blood as well. A model built on 13 V-J features separated ophthalmopathy from stable hyperthyroidism. Model predictions of ophthalmopathy came a median roughly 6.4 months before onset.

The sequence derives from a woman younger than 45 with Graves' hyperthyroidism that later progressed to Graves' ophthalmopathy. Sequenced sample: blood. The J gene is TRBJ1-3, the V gene TRBV29-1; D is undetermined. The CDR3 spells CSASGGFGNTIYF. The CDR3 bases are TGCAGCGCCTCCGGAGGGTTTGGAAACACCATATATTTT.